This T cell receptor (beta chain) was identified in a study of blood T cell repertoires in COVID-19. Germline loops: CDR1 LGHDT, CDR2 YNNKEL (reference sequence). V was cut by 2 bases and J by 5 bases, with 3 bases left in between. This CDR3 is built from 11 residues. The data were produced by immunoSEQ multiplex PCR, yet TCRdb's version contains in-frame clones alone and is incomplete. The repertoire holds approximately 100,000 clones, with 80% to 95% as singletons. The clonotype was recovered from a man aged 60-69 years with acute or convalescent COVID-19. V usage is TRBV3-1 (or the pseudogene TRBV3-2) and J usage is TRBJ1-2; D gene unclear. The sample comprised peripheral blood. The CDR3 reads CASSQQYGYTF. The CDR3, as DNA: TGTGCCAGCAGCCAACAATATGGCTACACCTTC.